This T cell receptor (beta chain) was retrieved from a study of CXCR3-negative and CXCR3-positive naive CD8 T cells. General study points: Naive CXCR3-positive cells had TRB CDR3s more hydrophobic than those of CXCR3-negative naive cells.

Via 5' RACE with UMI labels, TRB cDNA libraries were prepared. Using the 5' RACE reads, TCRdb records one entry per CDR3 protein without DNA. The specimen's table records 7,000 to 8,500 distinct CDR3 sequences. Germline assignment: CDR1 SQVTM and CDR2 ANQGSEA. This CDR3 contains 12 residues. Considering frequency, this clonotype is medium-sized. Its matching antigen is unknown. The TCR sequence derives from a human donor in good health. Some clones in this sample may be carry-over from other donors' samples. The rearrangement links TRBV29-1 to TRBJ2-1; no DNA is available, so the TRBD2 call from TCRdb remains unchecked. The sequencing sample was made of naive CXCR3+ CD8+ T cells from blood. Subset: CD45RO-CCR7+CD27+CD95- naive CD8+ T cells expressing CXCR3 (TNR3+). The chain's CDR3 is CSVERGGPEQFF.